The clone carrying this TCR beta chain was seen at least ten times. Its target is unknown. The iRepertoire nested amplicon-rescue multiplex PCR amplified TCR alpha and beta CDR3s from RNA. Tissue mRNA or PBMC total RNA, roughly 90-400 ng, went into one-step reverse transcription and amplification. TCRdb independently ran MiXCR on the multiplex PCR reads; one entry per CDR3 protein. The repertoire holds roughly 120,000 distinct CDR3 sequences, approximately 23% seen once, with around 15% in the top ten. Germline values: CDR1 KGHDR, CDR2 SFDVKD. The CDR3 is made up of 14 amino acids. V lost 5 bases, J lost 4 bases, and 11 bases lay in between. The source of the sample is a study of glioma-infiltrating T cells. Study outcomes and limitations: Very few CDR3 sequences were shared between tissue and blood. Above-expected tissue-blood divergence occurred in all gliomas, most in low-grade ones.

Source material: glioma tissue, nonneoplastic brain tissue, or PBMCs (not recorded which). This TCR came from a human donor with low-grade glioma or glioblastoma, undergoing nonglioma brain surgery, or in good health (not recorded which). This chain uses TRBV24-1 with TRBJ1-5; D ambiguous. The CDR3 sequence: CATSGSGRNQPQHF. Here the CDR3 DNA reads TGTGCCACCAGTGGTAGTGGCCGGAATCAGCCCCAGCATTTT.